The sequence of this TCR beta chain was determined in a study of cytomegalovirus exposure and HLA in healthy donors. PCR amplification relied on 60 Vbeta primers (plus 13 Jbeta primers). Sequencing was performed with immunoSEQ multiplex PCR; in TCRdb, only in-frame clones are kept and a portion is missing. The sample includes roughly 190,000 clones, more than 85% of them seen just once. This CDR3 comprises 15 residues. V shed 0 bases and J shed 2 bases, with 10 bases lying between them. Germline V lookup: CDR1 MGHRA, CDR2 YSYEKL. Concerning this clone itself: As yet, its antigen is unknown.

Findings of the study overall: Published work reported that the classifier diagnosed cytomegalovirus status with high specificity and sensitivity. A missense variant in DCLRE1C was later tied to TCR beta V- and J-gene trimming. Follow-up analysis seemed to connect common viral pathogens with several of the most significant clusters identified.

Sequences were obtained from PBMCs. The TCR comes from a woman aged 18-29 years in good health and CMV-seronegative. The chain couples TRBV4-1 to TRBJ1-2, with D perhaps matching TRBD1 (5 bases). CDR3 protein: CASSQEGTANYGYTF. The CDR3 nucleotides read TGCGCCAGCAGCCAAGAAGGGACTGCGAACTATGGCTACACCTTC.